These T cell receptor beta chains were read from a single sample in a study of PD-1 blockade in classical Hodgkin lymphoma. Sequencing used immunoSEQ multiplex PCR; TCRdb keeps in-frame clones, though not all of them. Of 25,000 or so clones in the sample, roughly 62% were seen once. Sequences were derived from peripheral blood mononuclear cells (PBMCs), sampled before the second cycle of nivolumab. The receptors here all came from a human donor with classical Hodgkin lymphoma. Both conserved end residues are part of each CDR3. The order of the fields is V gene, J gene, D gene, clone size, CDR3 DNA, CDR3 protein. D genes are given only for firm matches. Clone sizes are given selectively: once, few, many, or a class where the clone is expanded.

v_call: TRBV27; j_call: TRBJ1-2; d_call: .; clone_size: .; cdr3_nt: TGTGCCAGCAGTTTAGGCAGCCCTCCTTATGGCTACACCTTC; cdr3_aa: CASSLGSPPYGYTF
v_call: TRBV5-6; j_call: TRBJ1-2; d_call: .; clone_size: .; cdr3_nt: TGTGCCAGCAGCCCTTCCCGGGCTGCGGGCTACACCTTC; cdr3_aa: CASSPSRAAGYTF
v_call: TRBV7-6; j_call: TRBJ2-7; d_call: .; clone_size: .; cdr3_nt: TGTGCCAGCAGTCCGGGACCTAACTACGAGCAGTACTTC; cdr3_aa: CASSPGPNYEQYF
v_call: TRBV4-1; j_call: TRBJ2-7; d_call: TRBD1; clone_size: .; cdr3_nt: TGCGCCAGCAGCCGAATCGCCGGGACAGCTTCCTACGAGCAGTACTTC; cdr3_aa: CASSRIAGTASYEQYF
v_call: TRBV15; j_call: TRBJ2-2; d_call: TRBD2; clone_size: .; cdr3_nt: TGTGCCACCAGCAGAGGTCGTGGACTAGCGGGATTCGGGGAGCTGTTTTTT; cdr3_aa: CATSRGRGLAGFGELFF
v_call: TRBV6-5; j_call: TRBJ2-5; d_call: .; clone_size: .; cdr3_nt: TGTGCCAGCAGTTGGCCCAGGGCAGAGACCCAGTACTTC; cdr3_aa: CASSWPRAETQYF
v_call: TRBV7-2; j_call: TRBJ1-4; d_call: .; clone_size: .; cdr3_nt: TGTGCCAGCAGCTCACAAGGTGGTAATGAAAAACTGTTTTTT; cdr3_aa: CASSSQGGNEKLFF
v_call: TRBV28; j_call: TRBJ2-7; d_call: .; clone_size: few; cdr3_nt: TGTGCCAGCAGTCCCCGCTACGAGCAGTACTTC; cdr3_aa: CASSPRYEQYF
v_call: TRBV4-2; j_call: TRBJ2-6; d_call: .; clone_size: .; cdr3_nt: TGTGCCAGCAGCCAAGATAGGGACACCTCTGGGGCCAACGTCCTGACTTTC; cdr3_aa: CASSQDRDTSGANVLTF
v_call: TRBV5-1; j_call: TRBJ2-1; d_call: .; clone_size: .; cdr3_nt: TGCGCCAGCAGCTCCGTAGCGGCCCTTAACAATGAGCAGTTCTTC; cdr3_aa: CASSSVAALNNEQFF
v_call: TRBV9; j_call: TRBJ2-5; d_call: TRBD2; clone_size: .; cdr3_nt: TGTGCCAGCAGCTCGGGTATGCGGGGGGGCCAAGAGACCCAGTACTTC; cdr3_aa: CASSSGMRGGQETQYF